One and the same sample provided the 9 T cell receptor beta chains below, sequenced in a study of T cell responses to AZD1222 COVID-19 vaccine. The repertoire was sequenced with immunoSEQ multiplex PCR; TCRdb's copy has only in-frame clones and lacks some. The sample holds roughly 110,000 clones, around 81% seen once. The source material was peripheral blood, sampled on day 0 of AZD1222 vaccination. The origin of the receptors is an adult in good health.

The genes are TRBV6-1 and TRBJ1-2; D is possibly TRBD1 (5 bases). The CDR3 sequence is 16 residues long. Germline values: CDR1 MNHNS, CDR2 SASEGT. V gave up 1 base and J gave up 7 bases, with 19 bases separating them. The CDR3 DNA is TGTGCCAGCAGTGAAGGGCCACCGGGACGGGGAACTGGCTACACCTTC. Protein: CASSEGPPGRGTGYTF.

The rearrangement uses TRBV4-3 and TRBJ1-6, with 7 bases matching TRBD1. The CDR3 contains 15 residues. With V trimmed by 0 bases and J by 10 bases, 6 bases remained unmatched. Germline CDR1 and CDR2: LGHNA and YSLEER. Written as DNA, the CDR3 is TGCGCCAGCAGCCAAGAAGGGGGCCTAAACTCACCCCTCCACTTT. Amino acids: CASSQEGGLNSPLHF.

The chain is built from TRBV5-4 and TRBJ2-1, with D tentatively TRBD1 or TRBD2 (5 bases each). This CDR3 spans 13 amino acids. V was cut by 4 bases and J by 5 bases, with 10 bases left in between. The germline V gene has CDR1 SGHNT and CDR2 YYREEE (reference sequence). The DNA for the CDR3 is TGTGCCAGCAGCCGGGACCTGAACAATGAGCAGTTCTTC. Amino acids: CASSRDLNNEQFF.

The V and J genes are TRBV5-1 and TRBJ2-7, with D perhaps matching TRBD1 (6 bases). This CDR3 has 16 residues. V lost 4 bases to trimming and J lost 0 bases, with 17 bases between them. Germline values: CDR1 SGHRS, CDR2 YFSETQ. The CDR3 loop reads CASSSGDRTYSYEQYF. As DNA, the CDR3 is TGCGCCAGCAGCAGCGGCGACAGGACCTACTCCTACGAGCAGTACTTC.

CDR3 DNA sequence: TGTGCCACCAGTGAAGAGTATATCGGGGAGCTGTTTTTT. This codes for CATSEEYIGELFF. V gene TRBV24-1 combines with J gene TRBJ2-2; D not resolved. This CDR3 has 13 residues. Looked up from germline, CDR1 is KGHDR and CDR2 is SFDVKD. V dropped 4 bases and J dropped 7 bases, with 9 bases sitting between them.

V usage is TRBV18 and J usage is TRBJ2-3; maybe TRBD2 (6 bases). This CDR3 is 16 amino acids long. V gave up 1 base and J gave up 4 bases, with 15 bases separating them. Germline CDR1 reads KGHSH; CDR2 reads LQKENI. CDR3 DNA: TGTGCCAGCTCACCACTTGTCGGGAGCATGGCAGATACGCAGTATTTT. Translating gives CASSPLVGSMADTQYF.

This rearrangement joins TRBV14 to TRBJ2-2; 8 positions agree with TRBD2. The CDR3 extends over 13 amino acids. CDR1 and CDR2 (germline): SGHDN, FVKESK. The trim removed 4 bases at V and 7 bases at J, leaving 2 bases unmatched. Here the CDR3 DNA reads TGTGCCAGCAGCCGAAGCGGGAGCGGGGAGCTGTTTTTT. Its protein product is CASSRSGSGELFF.

This clone was seen a single time. This sequence joins TRBV27 and TRBJ2-6; TRBD2 matches at 7 bases. CDR1 is MNHEY and CDR2 is SMNVEV in the germline V gene (reference sequence). CDR3 size: 14 residues. V lost 3 bases to trimming and J lost 9 bases; unmatched junction nucleotides: 5. The CDR3 here is CASSFRGVNNVLTF. The CDR3 DNA reads TGTGCCAGCAGTTTTCGGGGGGTGAACAACGTCCTGACTTTC.

CDR3 sequence (DNA): TGCGCCAGCAGGGACAGATATAGCAATCAGCCCCAGCATTTT. It translates to CASRDRYSNQPQHF. The chain has TRBV10-2 and TRBJ1-5; D possibly corresponds to TRBD1 (6 bases). CDR1 and CDR2 (germline): WSHSY, SAAADI. V lost 6 bases and J lost 0, with 9 bases in between. The CDR3 is 14 amino acids.